This T cell receptor beta chain is drawn from a study of T cells after yellow fever vaccination (dated by TCRdb to about 2019). With respect to the entire study: The SMART-Seq v4 Ultra Low Input RNA kit was used to prepare libraries from fractions with low cell numbers. To track T-cell clones before and after primary and booster YFV17D yellow fever vaccination, bulk TCR alpha and beta repertoires were sequenced longitudinally. Bulk PBMC replicates and cell subsets were isolated from blood drawn at multiple timepoints before and after both primary and secondary immunization. The cohort comprised two healthy male donors, one aged 18 to 30 and one aged 30 to 40 years. The research as a whole found: Compared with the primary T-cell response, the secondary T-cell response was weaker but faster, peaking on day 5 rather than day 15. Because the study included only two donors, the extent to which the findings can be generalized is limited. Computational filtering was required because FACS-sorted repertoires could contain abundant contaminating clonotypes from the bulk population. After the booster, most clones that had expanded after primary vaccination were detected again (roughly 95% of CD4 and roughly nine tenths of CD8), suggesting broad maintenance of memory. A small fraction of clonotypes appeared in both the CD4 and CD8 compartments, likely as a result of convergent recombination.

According to the study, the label for this sample's treatment or condition signals: live attenuated yellow fever vaccine strain. Two biological replicates of bulk PBMCs were collected at each blood-draw timepoint. A standard Ficoll-Paque protocol was used to isolate PBMCs from peripheral blood. TriZol was used to extract RNA from bulk PBMCs, from CD4 and CD8 fractions, and from dextramer-positive and dextramer-negative fractions. The CDR1 and CDR2 encoded by the germline V gene are SGHTA and FQGNSA. Between the V and J ends, shortened by 2 bases and 1 base respectively, the junction contains 11 bases. From its cysteine to its phenylalanine, the CDR3 spans 15 amino acids. Only CDR3 DNA remains: 45 bases, in frame from the first base. In this sample, this clonotype turned up many times. The specificity of this receptor is unknown. No base qualities exist here, and no much larger clone lies one base off it.

The data were produced on an Illumina NovaSeq 6000. TCR cDNA was made using 5'RACE template switching, a step that added a universal primer site and unique molecular identifiers. Priming of cDNA synthesis was performed from both the TCR alpha and TCR beta constant segments. Two PCR steps were used to amplify libraries, with sample barcodes and sequencing adapters being added in the second step. Sequencing of the libraries was done on either Illumina HiSeq 2500 (2x100 bp) or NovaSeq (2x150 bp). Processing in the source paper ran as follows. Reads were demultiplexed and collapsed into UMI consensus sequences with MIGEC, and V(D)J alignment was performed with MiXCR. Clonotypes responding to the vaccine were identified with edgeR on replicate PBMC samples, with the criteria of FDR below 0.01 and a log2 fold change above 5 up to day 15. Each bulk clonotype received a CD4 or CD8 identity based on whether the sequenced CD4 or CD8 repertoire contained that clonotype at higher abundance. The raw public data were reprocessed by TCRdb itself: fastp quality trimming at Q25, MiXCR clonotype calling, in-frame beta chains only. Rows are combined by CDR3 protein, so each entry shows the most common genes and DNA. These V and J calls derive from TCRdb rather than the authors' analysis. Present in this sample are about 320,000 distinct CDR3 sequences, over 3.5% of which were seen just once. Just under 20% of the sample is in the top ten clones.

The source was PBMCs, collected 15 days after the yellow fever booster vaccination. This TCR was sampled from a man aged 18-30 years who received the YFV17D yellow fever vaccine. The rearranged chain carries TRBV7-2 and TRBJ1-1; TRBD1 is a possible D gene, resting on 6 matching bases. The CDR3 region: CASSLFGGQNTEAFF. The DNA is as follows: TGTGCCAGCAGCTTATTCGGGGGGCAGAACACTGAAGCTTTCTTT.